The count of the clone carrying this TCR beta chain is one. Its antigen is unknown. The ends lost 3 bases at V and 1 base at J; junction bases unmatched: 3. Germline V gene lookup returns CDR1 MNHEY and CDR2 SMNVEV (reference sequence). This CDR3 region has 17 residues. The sample originates from a study of cytomegalovirus exposure and HLA in healthy donors. Study-wide results and limits: Among TCR beta chains, those listed as cytomegalovirus-associated numbered over 150.

Both 60 Vbeta primers and 13 Jbeta primers went into the PCR. Methods used by the authors: A follow-up analysis tallied 73 million or so unique TCR beta chains, roughly 11 million shared. Only in-frame clones appear in the TCRdb table, and some are missing; sequencing was by immunoSEQ multiplex PCR. For V, J and clone size, that table is used; D and trimming come from the DNA. The sample records 200,000 to 250,000 clones, approximately 79% being singletons. This clonotype originated in a man between 45 and 60 years old in good health and CMV-seronegative. The rearrangement joins TRBV27 to TRBJ2-2; 12 bases line up with TRBD2. Sequencing was done on a sample of PBMCs. CDR3 sequence (DNA): TGTGCCAGCAGTTTGGAACTAGCGGGAGGGAACACCGGGGAGCTGTTTTTT. Its protein is CASSLELAGGNTGELFF.